The clone carrying this T cell receptor (beta chain) has a handful of counts. Its antigen is still unknown. This record belongs to a study of cytomegalovirus exposure and HLA in healthy donors. Study conclusions and caveats: Across HLA loci, a later analysis found differing TCR association rates, with DRB1 most and HLA-C fewest. Reportedly, TCR beta sequences accurately predicted HLA-A and HLA-B alleles in most subjects. Segments of the TCR beta V type were, in most cases, productive about 90% or about 30% of the time in an earlier analysis. The study designated about 160 TCR beta chains cytomegalovirus-associated.

This CDR3 region has 15 residues. The V gene's germline CDR1 is MNHNY and CDR2 SVGAGI (reference sequence). Deletions cut 2 bases from V and 4 bases from J, with 13 bases between. The primer mix had 60 Vbeta and 13 Jbeta primers. Using immunoSEQ multiplex PCR, the repertoire was profiled, and TCRdb retains in-frame clones only, with some absent. The sample holds over 90,000 clones; 50% to 70% are singletons and the top ten take under 5.5%. This receptor was identified in a human donor in good health. Sequences were obtained from PBMCs. This sequence joins TRBV6-6 and TRBJ2-3; D perhaps matches TRBD2 (6 bases). The CDR3 region is CASSYGRGLADTQYF. The CDR3 region has the DNA TGTGCCAGCAGTTACGGGCGGGGCCTCGCAGATACGCAGTATTTT.